A selection of T cell receptor beta chains follows, all from one sample in a study of cytomegalovirus exposure and HLA in healthy donors. TCRdb's copy holds only in-frame clones and misses some; the assay was immunoSEQ multiplex PCR. The sample consists of around 84,000 clones, 70% to 80% of them appearing once. Material for sequencing was PBMCs. These receptor sequences come from a man between 45 and 60 years old in good health and CMV-seronegative. CDR3s leave out the opening cysteine and the closing phenylalanine or tryptophan.

>TRBJ1-2|TRBV2
ASSRDILNYGYT
>TRBJ1-5|TRBV19
ASSSTGYSNQPQH
>TRBJ2-3|TRBV2
AGSSQGPRHTQY
>TRBJ1-2|TRBV19
ASSPGRGYGYT
>TRBJ1-6|TRBV7-6
ASSYGQGGNSPLH
>TRBJ1-4|TRBV7-6
ASSFIPRDRECWEKLF
>TRBJ2-3|TRBV5-8
ASSLRFSTDTQY
>TRBJ1-1|TRBV7-2
ASSYPGGTEAF
>TRBJ2-7|TRBV28
ASSSRDRDYEQY
>TRBJ2-7|TRBV19
ASAPGQTYEQY
>TRBJ1-5|TRBV7-8
ASSLGRNQPQH
>TRBJ2-2|TRBV27
ASSLGSLSTGELF
>TRBJ1-3|TRBV10-3
AISVVGHLLSGNTIY
>TRBJ2-1|TRBV9
ASSEGTGRTNEQF
>TRBJ2-2|TRBV2
ASKGQGPPGELF
>TRBJ1-6|TRBV4-2
ASSPTFPGQSYNSPLH
>TRBJ1-6|TRBV27
ASRGWTENSPLH
>TRBJ2-7|TRBV18
ASSPRQGTYEQY
>TRBJ1-1|TRBV7-9
ASSLPGVMNTEAF
>TRBJ1-2|TRBV9
ASTGGRSYGYT
>TRBJ2-1|TRBV25-1
ASSEVYGQDRYNEQF
>TRBJ2-1|TRBV30
AWGPDSEQF
>TRBJ1-1|TRBV11-2
ASSSSRAANTEAF
>TRBJ2-2|TRBV18
ASSLALTGDITGELF
>TRBJ1-2|TRBV27
ASSPEGRVYGYT
>TRBJ2-7|TRBV7-9
ASSYEDSREQY
>TRBJ1-6|TRBV14
ASSQFGGSDNSPLH